The rows below give T cell receptor beta chains drawn from one sample of a study of T-cell memory formation after mild COVID-19. TCRdb analysed the 5' RACE reads with MiXCR anew, one entry per CDR3 protein. This table holds 550,000 to 700,000 distinct CDR3 sequences, more than 15% found once. The specimen was PBMCs or a T cell subset sorted from them (not recorded which). The receptor set was obtained from an adult woman who had mild COVID-19 (a few samples of this study predate the infection). Cell type and time point are not known. Each CDR3 is given with its conserved first and last residue. A D gene is named only where the DNA matches it firmly. Not all rows give a size; the values are once, few, many and, for expanded clones, a class.

>-|TRBV7-3|TRBJ2-2|-
CASSLGDGQKTGELFF
TGTGCCAGCAGCTTAGGAGACGGACAGAAAACCGGGGAGCTGTTTTTT
>-|TRBV3-1|TRBJ1-1|-
CASSRSGGTEAFF
TGTGCCAGCAGCCGAAGCGGGGGCACTGAAGCTTTCTTT
>-|TRBV12-3/TRBV12-4|TRBJ2-5|-
CASSLTGSPPQETQYF
TGTGCCAGCAGTTTAACAGGGAGCCCTCCTCAAGAGACCCAGTACTTC
>-|TRBV6-5|TRBJ2-7|-
CASSEPGHYEQYF
TGTGCCAGCAGTGAACCGGGACACTACGAGCAGTACTTC
>many|TRBV12-3/TRBV12-4|TRBJ2-1|-
CASSPGWGEQFF
TGTGCCAGCAGTCCAGGGTGGGGTGAGCAGTTCTTC
>few|TRBV7-9|TRBJ1-2|TRBD1
CASGTPGGTGPGYTF
TGTGCCAGCGGTACCCCAGGCGGGACAGGGCCCGGCTACACCTTC
>-|TRBV9|TRBJ2-3|TRBD1
CASSFQRTGAGTDTQYF
TGTGCCAGCAGCTTTCAGAGGACAGGGGCAGGAACAGATACGCAGTATTTT
>few|TRBV3-1|TRBJ1-1|-
CASSQRQGNTEAFF
TGTGCCAGCAGCCAACGTCAGGGGAACACTGAAGCTTTCTTT
>-|TRBV20-1|TRBJ1-5|TRBD1
CSTPRGDRGPYSNQTQHF
TGCAGTACACCTCGAGGGGACAGGGGACCTTATAGCAATCAGACCCAGCATTTT
>-|TRBV5-6|TRBJ2-5|-
CASSLGPQTQYF
TGTGCCAGCAGCTTAGGTCCCCAGACCCAGTACTTC
>-|TRBV6-4|TRBJ1-1|TRBD1
CASSDSAQGAEAFF
TGTGCCAGCAGTGACTCGGCGCAGGGGGCTGAAGCTTTCTTT